This TCR beta chain was profiled in a study of preoperative IRX-2 immunotherapy in early breast cancer. The CDR3 is 14 residues long. V shed 5 bases, J shed 6 bases, and the junction held 5 bases outside the gene matches. Germline V gives CDR1 SNHLY, CDR2 FYNNEI. The method was immunoSEQ multiplex PCR; TCRdb's version includes in-frame clones alone and lacks a portion of them. This sample has about 62,000 clones, with approximately 95% found just once. Treatment specified: preoperative locoregional IRX-2 cytokine immunotherapy. Samples came from a phase Ib trial of preoperative locoregional IRX-2 cytokine immunotherapy.

This clonotype was obtained from a human donor with breast cancer. This specimen was acquired from a patient treated with IRX-2 immunotherapy. The chain carries TRBV2 and TRBJ1-5; 9 bases are shared with TRBD1. CDR3 nucleotides: TGTGCCAGCAGTCGGGACAGGGTCAGTCAGCCCCAGCATTTT. Its protein is CASSRDRVSQPQHF.